Shown below are 21 T cell receptor beta chains from a single sample sequenced in a study of PD-1 blockade in classical Hodgkin lymphoma. The assay was immunoSEQ multiplex PCR, and TCRdb's table has in-frame clones only and misses some. In the table there are some 84,000 clones, over 90% of which are singletons. All the patients suffered relapse after autologous stem cell transplantation, and brentuximab vedotin exposure differed. Sequences were derived from peripheral blood mononuclear cells (PBMCs), sampled before the second cycle of nivolumab. These receptors were taken from a human donor with classical Hodgkin lymphoma.

This chain links TRBV20-1 with TRBJ2-1; 7 bases map to TRBD2. Trimming removed 3 bases from V and 12 bases from J; junction bases left unmatched: 5. The germline V gene encodes CDR1 DFQATT and CDR2 SNEGSKA (reference sequence). The CDR3 length is 11 residues. CDR3 sequence (DNA): TGCAGTGCTAGGACTAGCTTCGGGCAGTTCTTC. Translated: CSARTSFGQFF.

This sequence joins TRBV6-1 and TRBJ1-2, with D unresolved. V was shortened by 2 bases and J by 6 bases, with 16 bases between the two germline ends. The CDR3 is 15 amino acids. Germline lookup yields CDR1 MNHNS and CDR2 SASEGT. The CDR3 loop is CASSESNTKSDGYTF. The CDR3 DNA sequence: TGTGCCAGCAGTGAATCGAACACGAAGTCGGATGGCTACACCTTC.

The J gene is TRBJ2-3, the V gene TRBV28, with TRBD2 identical over 13 bases. CDR3 length equals 15 residues. The J segment lost 6 bases and the V segment lost 2 bases, leaving 2 bases of the junction unmatched. Germline V lookup: CDR1 MDHEN, CDR2 SYDVKM. The CDR3 region has the DNA TGTGCCAGCAGTTTAAGGACTAGCGGGAGTGATACGCAGTATTTT. Residues: CASSLRTSGSDTQYF.

This chain uses TRBV6-5 with TRBJ2-7, with 11 bases aligning to TRBD2. With V trimmed by 8 bases and J by 6 bases, 9 bases remained unmatched. The CDR3 length is 14 residues. CDR1 and CDR2 from the germline V gene are MNHEY and SVGAGI. The DNA of the CDR3 is TGTGCCAGCGGGAAACTAGCGGGAGTTACCGAGCAGTACTTC. Its protein is CASGKLAGVTEQYF.

V and J are TRBV2 and TRBJ1-1; D gene uncertain. There are 13 residues in the CDR3. Between the trimmed V and J ends, which lost 6 bases and 7 bases, there was a span of 15 bases. CDR1 is SNHLY, CDR2 FYNNEI, per germline. The CDR3 DNA is TGTGCCAGCAGCCGAAGGGTGGCCCTTGAAGCTTTCTTT. This sequence encodes CASSRRVALEAFF.

CDR3 bases: TGTGCCAGCAGAGCCAGGGTTAGTGACTATGGCTACACCTTC. The encoded protein is CASRARVSDYGYTF. This rearrangement joins TRBV2 to TRBJ1-2; D possibly corresponds to TRBD1 (5 bases). The CDR3 spans 14 residues. The germline CDR1 and CDR2 sequences are SNHLY and FYNNEI. With 6 bases removed from V and 3 bases from J, the gap between germline ends came to 14 bases.

This clone has just one count. This chain uses TRBV6-6 with TRBJ1-1; D remains unclear. The CDR3 length is 15 residues. With 6 bases removed from V and 5 bases from J, the gap between germline ends came to 19 bases. Germline CDR1 and CDR2: MNHNY and SVGAGI (reference sequence). CDR3 protein: CASRSLGPSGTEAFF. The CDR3 DNA reads as TGTGCCAGCAGATCACTTGGTCCCTCGGGGACTGAAGCTTTCTTT.

This rearrangement joins TRBV5-1 to TRBJ2-2; D gene ambiguous. Between the trimmed V and J ends, which lost 4 bases and 0 bases, there was a span of 13 bases. Germline assignment: CDR1 SGHRS and CDR2 YFSETQ. The CDR3 length is 16 residues. The CDR3 sequence is CASSGEQVANTGELFF. In nucleotides, the CDR3 is TGCGCCAGCAGCGGCGAGCAGGTCGCGAACACCGGGGAGCTGTTTTTT.

V usage is TRBV7-9 and J usage is TRBJ2-7; D is possibly TRBD2 (6 bases). The CDR3 runs 14 residues. Germline CDR1 is SEHNR and CDR2 is FQNEAQ (reference sequence). The V end was cut by 2 bases, the J end by 6 bases, with 14 bases between. CDR3 in amino acids: CASSLHPRRAEQYF. In nucleotides, the CDR3 is TGTGCCAGCAGCTTACACCCCCGGAGGGCCGAGCAGTACTTC.

The chain uses TRBV28 and TRBJ1-1; TRBD1 aligns across 8 bases. The CDR3 totals 13 residues. From germline, CDR1 is MDHEN and CDR2 SYDVKM. V dropped 4 bases and J dropped 7; count of bases not matched to a gene: 5. CDR3 region: CASSSTGVIEAFF. As DNA, the CDR3 is TGTGCCAGCAGTTCGACAGGGGTGATTGAAGCTTTCTTT.

The V call is TRBV11-2, the J call TRBJ2-7; D is uncertain. The CDR3 runs 18 residues. V dropped 2 bases and J dropped 0 bases, with 20 bases sitting between them. Germline CDR1 SGHAT, CDR2 FQNNGV. The CDR3 protein is CASSLMSNFWQISYEQYF. CDR3 coding DNA: TGTGCCAGCAGCTTAATGTCAAATTTTTGGCAGATCTCCTACGAGCAGTACTTC.

In this sample, this clone turned up a few times. The rearrangement joins TRBV7-8 to TRBJ2-1; no clear D gene. The V gene lost 5 bases and the J gene lost 8 bases, with 13 bases spanning the gap. The V gene's germline CDR1 is SGHVS and CDR2 FQNEAQ. The CDR3 is made up of 13 amino acids. CDR3 residues: CASSPPVRDEQFF. The CDR3, as DNA: TGTGCCAGCAGCCCCCCAGTTCGGGATGAGCAGTTCTTC.

DNA of the CDR3: TGCGCCAGCAGCTTGGAAATGGGACAGGGGGTGGGTGAAAAACTGTTTTTT. It yields the protein CASSLEMGQGVGEKLFF. The gene calls are TRBV5-1 and TRBJ1-4, with 11 positions matching TRBD1. V gave up 0 bases and J gave up 7 bases; unmatched junction bases: 8. The germline gives CDR1 SGHRS, CDR2 YFSETQ. The CDR3 sequence is 17 residues long.

The chain joins TRBV30 to TRBJ1-2; no clear D. Germline CDR1 GTSNPN, CDR2 SVGIG (reference sequence). The length of the CDR3 is 13 residues. With 5 bases removed from V and 3 bases from J, the gap between germline ends came to 13 bases. CDR3 sequence reads: CAWAGSRHYGYTF. The CDR3 nucleotides read TGTGCCTGGGCAGGTTCCCGCCACTATGGCTACACCTTC.

The chain recombines TRBV5-4 with TRBJ1-2; 7 bases line up with TRBD1. This CDR3 contains 14 residues. In germline, CDR1 is SGHNT, CDR2 YYREEE (reference sequence). The V and J ends lost 0 bases and 4 bases, in that order; junction bases with no gene match: 3. The CDR3 coding sequence is TGTGCCAGCAGCTTGGCACAGGGGTCCTATGGCTACACCTTC. Its translation is CASSLAQGSYGYTF.

The rearrangement joins TRBV25-1 to TRBJ2-5, with 7 bases identical to TRBD1. The CDR3 length is 13 residues. Germline loops: CDR1 MGHDK, CDR2 SYGVNS. The ends lost 5 bases at V and 5 bases at J; junction bases unmatched: 5. The CDR3 DNA is TGTGCCAGCAGTTGGGACAGTTTTGAGACCCAGTACTTC. Protein sequence: CASSWDSFETQYF.

The chain has TRBV5-4 and TRBJ2-7, with 10 bases identical to TRBD2. V lost 3 bases and J lost 5; bases outside the gene matches: 8. The CDR3 sequence is 15 residues long. CDR1 and CDR2 (germline): SGHNT, YYREEE (reference sequence). The CDR3 coding sequence is TGTGCCAGCAGCTCCGGGACTAGCGATATCCACGAGCAGTACTTC. This encodes CASSSGTSDIHEQYF.

The chain recombines TRBV7-5 with TRBJ2-3; the table's TRBD2 call for D was not verified on the DNA. TRBV7-5 is noted as a pseudogene. This CDR3 is 15 amino acids long. The CDR3 is CVRSFGSGRVDTQYF. The CDR3 DNA reads TGTGTCAGAAGCTTTGGTAGCGGGAGGGTAGATACGCAGTATTTT.

The V and J genes are TRBV30 and TRBJ1-5; no definite D call. In germline, CDR1 is GTSNPN, CDR2 SVGIG (reference sequence). The CDR3 length is 13 residues. The ends were cut back, 6 bases at V and 4 bases at J, with 13 bases in the middle. CDR3 in DNA: TGTGCCTGTTCTTATCTGCCTAATCAGCCCCAGCATTTT. Its translation: CACSYLPNQPQHF.

This clone was observed once. This rearrangement joins TRBV7-8 to TRBJ2-2; no clear D gene. The germline V and J ends were trimmed by 3 bases and 2 bases, with 13 bases remaining between them. The CDR3 runs 16 residues. Germline CDR1 and CDR2: SGHVS and FQNEAQ. CDR3 amino acids: CASSLESAANTGELFF. The CDR3 nucleotides are TGTGCCAGCAGCTTGGAGTCGGCGGCAAACACCGGGGAGCTGTTTTTT.

This sequence joins TRBV19 and TRBJ2-2; 8 positions agree with TRBD1. CDR1 is LNHDA and CDR2 is SQIVND in the germline V gene (reference sequence). J lost 5 bases, V lost 8 bases, and 4 bases had no gene match. This CDR3 region has 13 residues. As DNA, the CDR3 is TGTGCCAGTGACAACAGGGGGACCGGGGAGCTGTTTTTT. Amino acids: CASDNRGTGELFF. The full variable domain, in which reference TRBV19 and TRBJ2-2 provide the parts outside the CDR3, is DGGITQSPKYLFRKEGQNVTLSCEQNLNHDAMYWYRQDPGQGLRLIYYSQIVNDFQKGDIAEGYSVSREKKESFPLTVTSAQKNPTAFYLCASDNRGTGELFFGEGSRLTVL.